This T cell receptor beta chain was identified during a study of yellow fever vaccine responses in identical twins. TCRdb ran MiXCR on the RT-PCR reads and lists one entry per CDR3 protein. The top ten clones hold about 3% of a sample with a few thousand distinct CDR3 sequences, roughly 87% of them seen once. The CDR3 totals 16 residues. Between the trimmed V and J ends, which lost 5 bases and 4 bases, there was a span of 20 bases. Germline assignment: CDR1 PRHDT and CDR2 FYEKMQ (reference sequence). This TCR came from a woman aged 18-30 years who received the yellow fever vaccine. The chain couples TRBV13 to TRBJ1-2; D not certain. The source was T cells from blood (PBMCs), unsorted or a sorted subset (not recorded which), collected before or after yellow fever vaccination (not recorded which). The CDR3 DNA sequence: TGTGCCAGCAGCCTTCGCCGGTTCGACCAACGCTATGGCTACACCTTC. This codes for CASSLRRFDQRYGYTF.